A single sample is the source of the 5 T cell receptor beta chains below, sequenced in a study of T cells in Graves' hyperthyroidism and ophthalmopathy. TCR beta CDR3 regions were amplified from RNA. The HTBI primer set was used in a first-round RT-PCR of the TCR CDR3. TCRdb itself ran the multiplex PCR reads through MiXCR, one entry per CDR3 protein. The sample has around 340,000 distinct CDR3 sequences; approximately 15% are singletons. The sample taken for sequencing was blood. The receptors were sampled from a woman in her thirties with Graves' hyperthyroidism.

This chain links TRBV2 with TRBJ1-2, with a possible D match to TRBD1 (5 bases). The V end lost 8 bases, the J end lost 4 bases, and 20 bases lay between the germline ends. The CDR3 runs to 15 residues. Germline V gene data show CDR1 as SNHLY and CDR2 as FYNNEI. The CDR3 region is CASPREADYRYGYTF. In DNA form, the CDR3 reads TGTGCCAGCCCCAGGGAGGCAGACTATCGCTATGGCTACACCTTC.

The chain joins TRBV12-3 or TRBV12-4 to TRBJ2-1; no firm D call. The V and J ends lost 5 bases and 0 bases respectively, with 14 bases between them. The CDR3 extends over 16 amino acids. As DNA, the CDR3 is TGTGCCAGCAGTGGGCCTACTGTGAACTCCTACAATGAGCAGTTCTTC. Protein: CASSGPTVNSYNEQFF.

V usage is TRBV6-1 and J usage is TRBJ1-5; the D gene is possibly TRBD1 (6 bases). Germline values: CDR1 MNHNS, CDR2 SASEGT. V was cut by 8 bases and J by 0 bases, with 17 bases left in between. The CDR3 is 16 amino acids. The CDR3 sequence: CASLGTYQDSNQPQHF. The CDR3, as DNA: TGTGCCAGCCTGGGGACATACCAGGATAGCAATCAGCCCCAGCATTTT.

This clonotype appeared many times. The chain couples TRBV12-3 or TRBV12-4 to TRBJ2-3; D unresolved. The germline V and J ends were trimmed by 2 bases and 1 base, with 10 bases remaining between them. The CDR3 is made up of 15 amino acids. CDR3 loop: CASSLFGPGTDTQYF. The DNA of the CDR3 is TGTGCCAGCAGTTTATTCGGGCCCGGCACAGATACGCAGTATTTT.

Turning to this clonotype: Since the CDR3 does not end with the conserved phenylalanine or tryptophan, this likely comes from a read error. The chain couples TRBV7-6 to TRBJ2-2, with D perhaps matching TRBD1 or TRBD2 (5 bases each). The CDR3 contains 15 residues. Germline values: CDR1 SGHVS, CDR2 FNYEAQ. V gave up 5 bases and J gave up 0 bases, with 10 bases separating them. The CDR3 DNA reads as TGTGCCAGCAGCCCGGGGCGAGCGAACACCGGGGAGCTGTTTTGT. Protein product: CASSPGRANTGELFC.